This T cell receptor (beta chain) was profiled in a study of shared clonotypes between healthy human individuals. Study results and caveats: Researchers found naive subsets generally carried larger estimated richness than memory subsets. Sharing across a few donors was seen in roughly 5% of naive CD4 clonotypes.

Sequenced by immunoSEQ multiplex PCR; TCRdb stores in-frame clones only, minus some. The sample contains roughly 1,500,000 clones, 95% to 99% of which appear only once. Germline V gene lookup returns CDR1 KGHSH and CDR2 LQKENI. This CDR3 has 18 residues. V shed 2 bases, J shed 2 bases, and the junction held 11 bases outside the gene matches. Healthy adults negative for HIV, lacking recent acute infections or vaccinations, served as donors. Turning to this clone: As yet, its antigen is unknown.

Material for sequencing was naive CD4+ T cells sorted from blood. Subset indicated: CD45RA+ positively selected. The J gene is TRBJ2-1, the V gene TRBV18, with TRBD1 matching 8 bases. The source of this sequence is a man younger than 45 in good health. This CDR3 is CASSPRGKTGVPYNEQFF. The CDR3 region has the DNA TGTGCCAGCTCACCAAGGGGCAAGACAGGGGTGCCCTACAATGAGCAGTTCTTC.